Given below is one T cell receptor (beta chain) in context. Its antigen is not identified. The data derive from a study of cytomegalovirus exposure and HLA in healthy donors. For the study at large: Samples from HLA-typed donors yielded 65 million to 85 million unique TCRs in an early data release. Overall study findings and caveats: Later on, an analysis found that several of the most significant clusters appeared to be linked to common viral pathogens, which included parvovirus B19. The authors reported that TCR beta sequences could predict HLA-A and HLA-B alleles. These predictions were accurate for most subjects in the first cohort.

60 Vbeta and 13 Jbeta primers were used in PCR. Some clones are missing from TCRdb's copy, which holds only in-frame ones; the method was immunoSEQ multiplex PCR. The profile shows fewer than 200,000 clones, over 70% of them singletons. The TCR sequence derives from a woman aged 50 to 60 in good health and CMV-seropositive. The sample taken for sequencing was PBMCs.

The CDR3 spells CASSQGRGSTDTQYF. In DNA, the CDR3 is TGTGCCAGCAGCCAAGGACGGGGGAGCACAGATACGCAGTATTTT. The chain uses TRBV7-3 and TRBJ2-3, with a weak D call TRBD2 (6 bases). The CDR3 length is 15 residues. The V gene's germline CDR1 is SGHTA and CDR2 FQGTGA. Trimming took 5 bases from V and 0 from J, leaving 12 bases between them.